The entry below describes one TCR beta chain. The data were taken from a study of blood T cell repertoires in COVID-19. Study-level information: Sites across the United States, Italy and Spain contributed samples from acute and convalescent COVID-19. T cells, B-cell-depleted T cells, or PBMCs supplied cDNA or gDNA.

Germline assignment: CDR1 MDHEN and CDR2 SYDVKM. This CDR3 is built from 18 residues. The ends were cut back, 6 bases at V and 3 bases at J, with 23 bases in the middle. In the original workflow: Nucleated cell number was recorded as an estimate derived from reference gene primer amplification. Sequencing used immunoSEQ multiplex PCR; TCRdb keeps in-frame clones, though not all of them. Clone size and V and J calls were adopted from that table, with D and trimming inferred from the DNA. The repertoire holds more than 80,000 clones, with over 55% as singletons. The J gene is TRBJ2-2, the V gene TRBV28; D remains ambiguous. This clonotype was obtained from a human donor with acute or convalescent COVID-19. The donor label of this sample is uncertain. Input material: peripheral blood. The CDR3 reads CASSLRVWARAYTGELFF. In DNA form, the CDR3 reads TGTGCCAGCAGCCTTCGAGTTTGGGCTCGAGCATACACCGGGGAGCTGTTTTTT.